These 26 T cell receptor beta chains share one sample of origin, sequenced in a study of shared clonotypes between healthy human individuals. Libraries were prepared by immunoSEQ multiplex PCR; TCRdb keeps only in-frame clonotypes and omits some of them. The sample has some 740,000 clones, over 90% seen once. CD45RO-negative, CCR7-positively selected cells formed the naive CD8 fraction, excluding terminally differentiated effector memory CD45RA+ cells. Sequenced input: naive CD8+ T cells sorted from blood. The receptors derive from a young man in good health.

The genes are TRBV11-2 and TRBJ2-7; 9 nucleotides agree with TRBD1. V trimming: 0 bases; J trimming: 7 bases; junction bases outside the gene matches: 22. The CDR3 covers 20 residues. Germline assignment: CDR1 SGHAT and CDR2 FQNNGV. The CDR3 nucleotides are TGTGCCAGCAGCTTAGACGGTTTTTGGCCCCAACAGGGGGCGCCGAGGGAGCAGTACTTC. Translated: CASSLDGFWPQQGAPREQYF.

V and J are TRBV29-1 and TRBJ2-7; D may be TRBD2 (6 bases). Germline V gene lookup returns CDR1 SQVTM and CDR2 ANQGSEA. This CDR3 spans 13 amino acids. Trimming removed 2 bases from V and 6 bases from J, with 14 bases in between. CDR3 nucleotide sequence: TGCAGCGTTGAAACCCGGACTAAGGCCGAGCAGTACTTC. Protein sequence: CSVETRTKAEQYF.

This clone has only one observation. The DNA of the CDR3 is TGCAGCGTTGAATCGGGAGAGCGGACCTACGAGCAGTACTTC. Residues: CSVESGERTYEQYF. The chain employs TRBV29-1 and TRBJ2-7, with a possible D match to TRBD2 (6 bases). Germline V gene lookup returns CDR1 SQVTM and CDR2 ANQGSEA. The CDR3 is 14 residues long. The V gene lost 2 bases and the J gene lost 2 bases, with 13 bases spanning the gap.

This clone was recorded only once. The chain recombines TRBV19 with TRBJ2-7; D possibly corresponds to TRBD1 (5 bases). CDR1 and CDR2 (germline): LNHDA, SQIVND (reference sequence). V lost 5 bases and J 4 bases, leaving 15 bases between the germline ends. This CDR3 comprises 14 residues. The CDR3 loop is CASSFGQGTYEQYF. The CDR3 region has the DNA TGTGCCAGTAGTTTCGGGCAGGGTACGTACGAGCAGTACTTC.

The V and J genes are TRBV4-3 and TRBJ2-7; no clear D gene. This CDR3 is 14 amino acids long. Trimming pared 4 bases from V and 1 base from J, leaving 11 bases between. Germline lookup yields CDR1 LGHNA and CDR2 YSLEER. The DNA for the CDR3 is TGCGCCAGCAGCCTGGGCCTGGGTTCCTACGAGCAGTACTTC. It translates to CASSLGLGSYEQYF.

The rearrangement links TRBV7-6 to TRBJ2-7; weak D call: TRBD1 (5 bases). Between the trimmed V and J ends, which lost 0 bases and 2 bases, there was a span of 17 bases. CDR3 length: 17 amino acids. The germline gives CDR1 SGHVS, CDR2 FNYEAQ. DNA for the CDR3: TGTGCCAGCAGCTTAGCGAAGTTCCCAGGGCCTACCTACGAGCAGTACTTC. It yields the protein CASSLAKFPGPTYEQYF.

The chain's CDR3 is CASSLPDEYGYTF. The CDR3 region has the DNA TGTGCCAGCAGTCTACCGGACGAATATGGCTACACCTTC. The genes are TRBV28 and TRBJ1-2; D is unresolved. This CDR3 has 13 residues. V shed 5 bases and J shed 5 bases, with 12 bases lying between them. Germline CDR1 and CDR2: MDHEN and SYDVKM.

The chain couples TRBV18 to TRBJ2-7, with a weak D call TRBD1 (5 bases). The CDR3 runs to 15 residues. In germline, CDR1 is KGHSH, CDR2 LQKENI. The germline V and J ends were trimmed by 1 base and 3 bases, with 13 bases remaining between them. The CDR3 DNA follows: TGTGCCAGCTCACCACAGGTAGGGGCCGACTACGAGCAGTACTTC. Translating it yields CASSPQVGADYEQYF.

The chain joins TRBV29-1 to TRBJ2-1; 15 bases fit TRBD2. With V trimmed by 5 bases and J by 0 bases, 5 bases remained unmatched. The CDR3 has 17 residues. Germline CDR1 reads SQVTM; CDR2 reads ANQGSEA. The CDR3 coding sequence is TGCAGCGTTACGGGACTAGCGGGGGGAAGCTCCTACAATGAGCAGTTCTTC. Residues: CSVTGLAGGSSYNEQFF.

The CDR3 here is CATKGKTTGDFTGELFF. The CDR3 DNA sequence: TGTGCCACCAAGGGGAAAACGACAGGGGACTTCACCGGGGAGCTGTTTTTT. The V and J genes are TRBV15 and TRBJ2-2; 8 nucleotides align to TRBD1. Trimming cost V 7 bases and J 4 bases; bases outside gene matches: 14. The V gene's germline CDR1 is LNHNV and CDR2 YYDKDF (reference sequence). The CDR3 consists of 17 residues. Filled out from reference TRBV15 and TRBJ2-2, the complete variable domain reads DAMVIQNPRYQVTQFGKPVTLSCSQTLNHNVMYWYQQKSSQAPKLLFHYYDKDFNNEADTPDNFQSRRPNTSFCFLDIRSPGLGDTAMYLCATKGKTTGDFTGELFFGEGSRLTVL.

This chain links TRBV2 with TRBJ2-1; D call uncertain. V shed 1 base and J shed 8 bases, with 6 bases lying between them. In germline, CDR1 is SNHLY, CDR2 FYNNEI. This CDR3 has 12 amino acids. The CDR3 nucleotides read TGTGCCAGCAGTGAAGAGTTTGATGAGCAGTTCTTC. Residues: CASSEEFDEQFF. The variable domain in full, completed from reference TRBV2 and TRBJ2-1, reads EPEVTQTPSHQVTQMGQEVILRCVPISNHLYFYWYRQILGQKVEFLVSFYNNEISEKSEIFDDQFSVERPDGSNFTLKIRSTKLEDSAMYFCASSEEFDEQFFGPGTRLTVL.

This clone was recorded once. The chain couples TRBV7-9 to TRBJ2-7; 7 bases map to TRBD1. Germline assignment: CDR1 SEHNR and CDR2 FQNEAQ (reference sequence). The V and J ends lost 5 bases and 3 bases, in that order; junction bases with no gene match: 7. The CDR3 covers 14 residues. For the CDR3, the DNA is TGTGCCAGCAGCACCGGACAGGACAACTACGAGCAGTACTTC. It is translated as CASSTGQDNYEQYF.

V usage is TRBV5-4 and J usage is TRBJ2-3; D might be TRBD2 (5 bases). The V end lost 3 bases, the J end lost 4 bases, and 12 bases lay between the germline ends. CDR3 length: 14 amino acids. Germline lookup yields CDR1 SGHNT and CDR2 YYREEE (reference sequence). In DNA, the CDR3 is TGTGCCAGCAGCTCCGGGGATCGACCAGATACGCAGTATTTT. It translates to CASSSGDRPDTQYF. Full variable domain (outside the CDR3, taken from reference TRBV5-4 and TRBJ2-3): ETGVTQSPTHLIKTRGQQVTLRCSSQSGHNTVSWYQQALGQGPQFIFQYYREEENGRGNFPPRFSGLQFPNYSSELNVNALELDDSALYLCASSSGDRPDTQYFGPGTRLTVL.

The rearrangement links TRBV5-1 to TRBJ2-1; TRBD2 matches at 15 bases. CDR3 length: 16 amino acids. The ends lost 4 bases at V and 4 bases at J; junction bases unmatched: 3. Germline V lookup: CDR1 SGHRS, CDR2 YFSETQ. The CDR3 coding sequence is TGCGCCAGCAGCCCGGGACTAGCGGGAGGTTACAATGAGCAGTTCTTC. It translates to CASSPGLAGGYNEQFF.

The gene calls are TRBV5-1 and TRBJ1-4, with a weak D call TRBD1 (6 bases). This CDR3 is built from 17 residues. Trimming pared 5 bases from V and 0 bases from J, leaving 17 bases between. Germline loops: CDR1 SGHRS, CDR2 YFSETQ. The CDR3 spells CASSPSRDKATNEKLFF. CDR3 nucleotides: TGCGCCAGCAGTCCTTCTCGGGACAAAGCAACTAATGAAAAACTGTTTTTT.

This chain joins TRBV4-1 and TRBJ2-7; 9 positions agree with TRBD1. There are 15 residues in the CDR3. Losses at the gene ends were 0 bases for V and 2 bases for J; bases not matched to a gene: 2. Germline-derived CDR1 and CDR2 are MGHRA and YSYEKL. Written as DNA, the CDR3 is TGCGCCAGCAGCCAAGAAGGGACAGGGACCTACGAGCAGTACTTC. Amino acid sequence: CASSQEGTGTYEQYF.

In nucleotides, the CDR3 is TGTGCCAGCAGTGGTGGGGCAGATACGCAGTATTTT. Translated: CASSGGADTQYF. The chain couples TRBV11-1 to TRBJ2-3; D call uncertain. Germline lookup yields CDR1 SGHAT and CDR2 FQDESV (reference sequence). Trimming stripped 6 bases from V and 4 bases from J, with 8 bases between. This CDR3 spans 12 amino acids.

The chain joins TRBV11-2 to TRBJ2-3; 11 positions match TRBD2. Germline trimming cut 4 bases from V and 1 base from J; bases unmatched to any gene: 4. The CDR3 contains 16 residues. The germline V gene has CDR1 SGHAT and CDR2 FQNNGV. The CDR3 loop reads CASSYLTSGGTDTQYF. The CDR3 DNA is TGTGCCAGCAGCTACCTGACTAGCGGGGGCACAGATACGCAGTATTTT. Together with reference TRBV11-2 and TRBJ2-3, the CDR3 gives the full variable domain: EAGVAQSPRYKIIEKRQSVAFWCNPISGHATLYWYQQILGQGPKLLIQFQNNGVVDDSQLPKDRFSAERLKGVDSTLKIQPAKLEDSAVYLCASSYLTSGGTDTQYFGPGTRLTVL.

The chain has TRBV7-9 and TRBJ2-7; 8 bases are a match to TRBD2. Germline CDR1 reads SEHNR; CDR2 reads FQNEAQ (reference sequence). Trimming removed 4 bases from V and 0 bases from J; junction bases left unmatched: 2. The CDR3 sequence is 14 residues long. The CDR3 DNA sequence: TGTGCCAGCAGCTCCGGGACTAGCTCCTACGAGCAGTACTTC. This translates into CASSSGTSSYEQYF.

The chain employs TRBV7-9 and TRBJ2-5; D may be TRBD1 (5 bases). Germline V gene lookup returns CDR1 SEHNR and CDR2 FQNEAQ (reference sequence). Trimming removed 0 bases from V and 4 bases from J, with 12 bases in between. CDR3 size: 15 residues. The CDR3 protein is CASSLAQDDGETQYF. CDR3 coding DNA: TGTGCCAGCAGCTTAGCACAGGACGACGGAGAGACCCAGTACTTC.

CDR3 coding DNA: TGTGCCAGCAGTCGAGGGGACGACTATGGCTACACCTTC. Its translation: CASSRGDDYGYTF. The chain couples TRBV25-1 to TRBJ1-2, with D possibly being TRBD1 (5 bases). Deletions cut 5 bases from V and 3 bases from J, with 10 bases between. CDR1 and CDR2 from the germline V gene are MGHDK and SYGVNS. This CDR3 contains 13 residues.

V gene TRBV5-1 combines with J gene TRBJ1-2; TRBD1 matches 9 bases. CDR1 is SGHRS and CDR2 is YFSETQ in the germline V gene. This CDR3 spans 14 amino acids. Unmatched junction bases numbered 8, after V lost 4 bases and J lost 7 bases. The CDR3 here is CASSTGTGKSGYTF. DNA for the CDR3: TGCGCCAGCAGCACCGGGACAGGGAAAAGTGGCTACACCTTC.

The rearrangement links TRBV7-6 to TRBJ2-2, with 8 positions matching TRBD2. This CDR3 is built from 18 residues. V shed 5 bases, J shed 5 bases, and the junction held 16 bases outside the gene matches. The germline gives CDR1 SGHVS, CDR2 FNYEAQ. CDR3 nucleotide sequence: TGTGCCAGCAGCCTTTTCCCCACCGGGACTAGTCGGACCGGGGAGCTGTTTTTT. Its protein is CASSLFPTGTSRTGELFF.

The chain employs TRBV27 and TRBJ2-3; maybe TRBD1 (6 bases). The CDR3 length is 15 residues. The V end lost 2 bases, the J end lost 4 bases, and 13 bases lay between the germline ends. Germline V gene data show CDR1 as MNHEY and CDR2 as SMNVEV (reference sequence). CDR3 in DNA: TGTGCCAGCAGTTTAAGGGGGAGATCTGCAGATACGCAGTATTTT. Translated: CASSLRGRSADTQYF.

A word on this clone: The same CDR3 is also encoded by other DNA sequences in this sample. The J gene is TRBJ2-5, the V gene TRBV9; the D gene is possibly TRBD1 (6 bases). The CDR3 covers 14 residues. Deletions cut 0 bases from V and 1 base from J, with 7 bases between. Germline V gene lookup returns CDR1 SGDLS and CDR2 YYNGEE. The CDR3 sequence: CASSVAGAQETQYF. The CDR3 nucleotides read TGTGCCAGCAGCGTAGCAGGGGCCCAAGAGACCCAGTACTTC.

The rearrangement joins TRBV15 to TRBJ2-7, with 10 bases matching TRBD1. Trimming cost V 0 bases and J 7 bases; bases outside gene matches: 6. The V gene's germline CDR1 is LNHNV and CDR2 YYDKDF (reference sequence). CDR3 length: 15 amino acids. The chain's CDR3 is CATSRDRGTGEEQYF. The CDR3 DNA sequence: TGTGCCACCAGCAGAGATCGTGGGACAGGGGAAGAGCAGTACTTC.